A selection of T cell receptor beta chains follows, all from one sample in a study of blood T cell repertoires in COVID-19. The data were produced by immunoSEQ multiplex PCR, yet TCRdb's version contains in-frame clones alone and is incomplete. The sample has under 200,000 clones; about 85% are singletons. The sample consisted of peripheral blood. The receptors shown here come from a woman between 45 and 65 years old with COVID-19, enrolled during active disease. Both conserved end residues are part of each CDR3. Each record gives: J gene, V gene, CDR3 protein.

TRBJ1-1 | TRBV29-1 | CSVSIVTGHTEAFF
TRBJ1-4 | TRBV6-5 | CASSRGGATNEKLFF
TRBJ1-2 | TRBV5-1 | CASSLSGQGHGYTF
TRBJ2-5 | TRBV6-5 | CASSYSTSETGETQYF
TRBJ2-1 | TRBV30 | CAWSLGSGGAYNEQFF
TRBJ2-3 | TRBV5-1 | CASSLGGTVDTHTQYF
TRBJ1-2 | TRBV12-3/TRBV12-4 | CASTLTGVYGYTF
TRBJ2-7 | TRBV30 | CAWNEGDSYEQYF
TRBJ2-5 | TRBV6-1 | CASSEADGVTQYF
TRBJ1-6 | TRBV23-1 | CASSQPGTVKF
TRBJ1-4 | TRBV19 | CASSETGMGNEKLFF
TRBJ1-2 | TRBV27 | CASSLPPPDSYGYTF
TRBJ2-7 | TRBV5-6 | CASSLAGTAKRSYEQYF
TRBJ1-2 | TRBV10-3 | CAISEPGDGYTF
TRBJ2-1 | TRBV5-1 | CASSWSGGAQNEQFF
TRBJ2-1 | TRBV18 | CASSPRGTGGWYEQFF
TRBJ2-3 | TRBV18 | CASSPPGGTGADTQYF
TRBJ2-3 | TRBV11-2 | CASSLGAGSGTDTQYF
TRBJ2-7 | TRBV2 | CASRETEQYF
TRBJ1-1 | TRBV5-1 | CASSYREGTEAFF
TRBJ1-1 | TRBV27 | CASSSWRDTEAFF
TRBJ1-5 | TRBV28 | CASSLVQVPNQPQHF
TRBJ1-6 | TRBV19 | CATSGINSPLHF
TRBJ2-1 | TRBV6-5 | CASSISGGARKFF
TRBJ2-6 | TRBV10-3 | CAISESGGVGANVLTF
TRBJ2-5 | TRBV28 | CASSLAGGETQYF
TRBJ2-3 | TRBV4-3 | CASSQSRGGGRTDTQYF
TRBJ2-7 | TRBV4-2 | CASSRSGQDGYEQYF
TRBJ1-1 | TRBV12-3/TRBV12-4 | CASSYLNTEAFF
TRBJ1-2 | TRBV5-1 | CASSLAGGWGYGYTF
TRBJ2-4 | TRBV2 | CASSELFFSKNIQYF
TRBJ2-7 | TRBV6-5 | CATSQGLIVSYEQYF
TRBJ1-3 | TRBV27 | CASSLQGQGVNTIYF
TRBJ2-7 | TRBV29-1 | CSVFRGNSYEQYF
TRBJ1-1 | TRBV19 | CASRILSGGNTEAFF
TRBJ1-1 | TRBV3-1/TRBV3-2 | CASSQGGEAFF
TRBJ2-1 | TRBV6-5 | CASRFRDRGRDEQFF
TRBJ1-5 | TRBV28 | CASSLGHDSNQPQHF
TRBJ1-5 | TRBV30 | CACNRDENQPQHF
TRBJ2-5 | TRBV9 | CASSAGLNKPGETQYF
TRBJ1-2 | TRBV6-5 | CASTIAGGYGYTF
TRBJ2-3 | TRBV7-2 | CASSLPKTLIRGDTQYF
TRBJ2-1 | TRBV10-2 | CATKRTGGGYNEQFF
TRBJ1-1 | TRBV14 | CASSQDFLIGNTEAFF
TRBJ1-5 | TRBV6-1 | CASSELGTGSGQPQHF
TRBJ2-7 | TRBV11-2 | CASRRPGGTAPYEQYF
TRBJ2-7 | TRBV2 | CASRLTTGEGVQYF
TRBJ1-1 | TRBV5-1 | CASSQGQGAATEAFF
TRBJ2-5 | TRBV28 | CASSLNGETQYF
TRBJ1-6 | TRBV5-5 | CASSLSGREDSPLHF
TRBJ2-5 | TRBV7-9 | CASSLTQQSPRETQYF
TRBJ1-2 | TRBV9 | CASSVDFWGQNYGYTF
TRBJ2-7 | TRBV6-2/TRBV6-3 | CASSNTYEQYF
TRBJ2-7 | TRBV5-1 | CASSPLAGGPSEQYF